This TCR beta chain derives from a study of shared clonotypes between healthy human individuals. Naive CD8 populations comprised CD45RO-negative cells positively selected for CCR7, excluding terminally differentiated effector memory CD45RA+ cells. The donors, healthy adults who were HIV-negative, had experienced no recent acute infections or vaccinations. As for this clone: Its target is not known.

Germline lookup yields CDR1 MNHEY and CDR2 SMNVEV (reference sequence). The CDR3 is 13 residues long. Trimming removed 4 bases from V and 3 bases from J, with 9 bases in between. Replicate PCRs run on sorted subsets employed around 200 ng DNA, approximately 30,000 T cell genomes. Sequenced by immunoSEQ multiplex PCR; TCRdb stores in-frame clones only, minus some. The sample carries roughly 2.1 million clones, about 93% recorded once. Overall study results and limits: Larger richness was generally estimated for naive than memory subsets.

This receptor was identified in a man aged 18 to 30 in good health. Some clones in this sample may be carry-over from other donors' samples. This chain uses TRBV27 with TRBJ1-1; D gene uncertain. Sequenced material: naive CD8+ T cells from PBMCs. The CDR3 sequence is CASSSEWYTEAFF. The CDR3 DNA sequence: TGTGCCAGCAGTTCTGAGTGGTACACTGAAGCTTTCTTT.